These T cell receptor beta chains were read from a single sample in a study of cytomegalovirus exposure and HLA in healthy donors. Here immunoSEQ multiplex PCR was the method, and the copy in TCRdb shows in-frame clones only, minus some. Altogether fewer than 100,000 clones are present, over 65% being singletons, with the ten largest covering 3% to 3.5%. The sequenced sample was PBMCs. The receptor set was obtained from a man in his forties in good health and CMV-seronegative. The CDR3 runs from the conserved cysteine through the conserved F or W.

CDR3	V	J
CASSFAQPNSPLHF	TRBV28	TRBJ1-6
CSVGQGEGEQYF	TRBV29-1	TRBJ2-7
CAWSVSGGRDTQYF	TRBV30	TRBJ2-3
CASSLDRGSEAFF	TRBV7-7	TRBJ1-1
CASSLDPSRDRYQETQYF	TRBV11-2	TRBJ2-5
CAWSREGGYTF	TRBV30	TRBJ1-2
CASQGNTEAFF	TRBV2	TRBJ1-1
CASSPRGGGFTDTQYF	TRBV19	TRBJ2-3
CASSTRMTGATEAFF	TRBV19	TRBJ1-1
CASSEGPRTSGRAYEQYF	TRBV2	TRBJ2-7
CASSLVRGLHEQYF	TRBV27	TRBJ2-7
CASSNLGRGVYEQYF	TRBV5-6	NA
CASSPPGTGTGYTF	TRBV7-2	TRBJ1-2
CATSRDRTGELFF	TRBV15	TRBJ2-2
CASKRYPGLADNTGELFF	TRBV19	TRBJ2-2
CASSIRTGGLDTQYF	TRBV5-4	TRBJ2-3
CASSVGGTTEAFF	TRBV9	TRBJ1-1
CASSLAGRWSNEKLFF	TRBV5-1	TRBJ1-4
CASSEAGGSGSTDTQYF	TRBV6-1	TRBJ2-3
CASSLWTGEKLFF	TRBV7-9	TRBJ1-4
CAWRGPGAYNSPLHF	TRBV30	TRBJ1-6
CASSFPLAGEADTQYF	TRBV11-2	TRBJ2-3
CASSRDRTFVTDTQYF	TRBV11-2	TRBJ2-3
CASRSGSSGRTSTDTQYF	TRBV5-4	TRBJ2-3
CASSRNFQGTYGYTF	TRBV5-4	TRBJ1-2
CASSLAGLELGRNEQFF	TRBV5-8	TRBJ2-1